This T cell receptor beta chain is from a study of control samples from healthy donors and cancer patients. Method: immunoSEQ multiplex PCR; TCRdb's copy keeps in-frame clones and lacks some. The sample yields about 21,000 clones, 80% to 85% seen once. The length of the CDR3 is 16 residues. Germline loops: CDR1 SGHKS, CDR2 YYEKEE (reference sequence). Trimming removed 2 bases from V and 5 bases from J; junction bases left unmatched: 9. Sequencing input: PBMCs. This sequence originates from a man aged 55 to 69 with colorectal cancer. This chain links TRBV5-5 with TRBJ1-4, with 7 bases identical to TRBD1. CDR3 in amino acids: CASSFLAGQINEKLFF. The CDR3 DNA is TGTGCCAGCAGCTTCTTGGCGGGACAGATAAATGAAAAACTGTTTTTT.